These 14 T cell receptor beta chains came from one sample sequenced in a study of regulatory T cells in long-lasting Graves disease (dated by TCRdb to the early 2020s). The time point tag for this specimen amounts to: newly diagnosed GD, antithyroid drugs for less than 3 months. For both TCR sequencing and RNA sequencing, RNA was extracted from PBMCs using TRIzol. Library construction relied on multiplex PCR. The sequencer was an Illumina HiSeq 4000. TCR beta libraries were built with iRepertoire HTBI primers and Arm-PCR amplification of CDR3 regions. TCRdb redid the processing of the public reads, applying fastp at Q25 and MiXCR, and retained in-frame beta chains. Identical CDR3 protein sequences are pooled into one entry, listed with their most common genes and DNA. The sample table records approximately 360,000 distinct CDR3 sequences; about 11% of these occur just once. Of the sample, 15% to 20% is held by the ten largest clones.

The sample was also linked to a second study, of T cells in Graves' hyperthyroidism and ophthalmopathy.

This material consisted of peripheral blood mononuclear cells (PBMCs), taken at new diagnosis, from a patient treated with antithyroid drugs. All receptors derive from a woman aged 18-35 years with Graves disease. Donor details come from another sample of the same person, matched by shared clones.

This clonotype was seen at least ten times. The chain links TRBV2 to TRBJ2-3; D unresolved. Trimming left V 5 bases short and J 0 bases short, with 12 bases between. The germline V gene has CDR1 SNHLY and CDR2 FYNNEI. The CDR3 consists of 15 residues. This CDR3 is CASSPPTASTDTQYF. The CDR3 DNA is TGTGCCAGCAGTCCCCCGACGGCTAGCACAGATACGCAGTATTTT.

Many counts were recorded for this clonotype. The V call is TRBV6-2 or TRBV6-3, the J call TRBJ2-7; 10 bases fit TRBD1. The V segment lost 5 bases and the J segment 0 bases; nucleotides outside the gene matches: 4. The CDR3 contains 15 residues. CDR1 MNHEY and CDR2 SVGEGT come from the germline V gene. The CDR3 nucleotides read TGTGCCAGCAGTCGGGACAGGGGCTTCTCCTACGAGCAGTACTTC. Translating it yields CASSRDRGFSYEQYF.

At least ten counts were recorded for this clonotype. The genes are TRBV7-2 and TRBJ1-1; possible D gene TRBD1, 6 bases. V was shortened by 1 base and J by 3 bases, with 9 bases between the two germline ends. The CDR3 has 14 amino acids. Germline V gene sequence: CDR1 SGHTA, CDR2 FQGNSA. As DNA, the CDR3 is TGTGCCAGCAGCTTAGTAACAGGGTACACTGAAGCTTTCTTT. Translated, it gives CASSLVTGYTEAFF. The whole variable domain, filled in from reference TRBV7-2 and TRBJ1-1, reads GAGVSQSPSNKVTEKGKDVELRCDPISGHTALYWYRQSLGQGLEFLIYFQGNSAPDKSGLPSDRFSAERTGGSVSTLTIQRTQQEDSAVYLCASSLVTGYTEAFFGQGTRLTVV.

This chain uses TRBV24-1 with TRBJ2-1; 10 nucleotides line up with TRBD2. With 3 bases clipped from V and 5 bases from J, the junction kept 6 bases outside the gene matches. Germline CDR1 is KGHDR and CDR2 is SFDVKD. The CDR3 has 16 residues. CDR3 sequence: CATSDSGGAKDNEQFF. The CDR3 DNA is TGTGCCACCAGTGATAGCGGGGGGGCAAAGGACAATGAGCAGTTCTTC.

This clonotype has only one observation. The chain links TRBV5-1 to TRBJ1-2, with unresolved D. Germline V gene sequence: CDR1 SGHRS, CDR2 YFSETQ. This CDR3 has 12 residues. The V and J ends lost 4 bases and 7 bases respectively, with 11 bases between them. The DNA of the CDR3 is TGCGCCAGCAGCCCAATCATCGGTGGCTACACCTTC. Protein product: CASSPIIGGYTF. The full variable domain, in which reference TRBV5-1 and TRBJ1-2 provide the parts outside the CDR3, is KAGVTQTPRYLIKTRGQQVTLSCSPISGHRSVSWYQQTPGQGLQFLFEYFSETQRNKGNFPGRFSGRQFSNSRSEMNVSTLELGDSALYLCASSPIIGGYTFGSGTRLTVV.

V gene TRBV27 combines with J gene TRBJ1-2; no reliable D call. The CDR3 contains 15 residues. V dropped 1 base and J dropped 0 bases, with 9 bases sitting between them. The germline gives CDR1 MNHEY, CDR2 SMNVEV (reference sequence). This CDR3 is CASSLWSETNYGYTF. The CDR3, as DNA: TGTGCCAGCAGTTTATGGTCAGAGACTAACTATGGCTACACCTTC.

This clonotype was detected many times. The gene calls are TRBV3-1 and TRBJ2-1; no definite D call. Germline V lookup: CDR1 LGHDT, CDR2 YNNKEL (reference sequence). The CDR3 extends over 13 amino acids. Trimming shortened V by 2 bases and J by 7 bases, and 9 bases separated the two germline ends. The CDR3 nucleotides are TGTGCCAGCAGCCAATCCGGGTGGAATGAGCAGTTCTTC. Its translation: CASSQSGWNEQFF.

Only a few counts were recorded for this clonotype. The chain combines TRBV28 with TRBJ2-5; D possibly matches TRBD1 or TRBD2 (6 bases each). Germline lookup yields CDR1 MDHEN and CDR2 SYDVKM. Between the trimmed V and J ends, which lost 7 bases and 5 bases, there was a span of 26 bases. The CDR3 runs 17 residues. As DNA, the CDR3 is TGTGCCAGCAATTTCCCTACTGCAGGGGAGGTTGGGGAGACCCAGTACTTC. It translates to CASNFPTAGEVGETQYF.

This clonotype turned up a few times. The chain combines TRBV29-1 with TRBJ1-4; TRBD1 is a possible D gene (6 bases). Germline CDR1 and CDR2: SQVTM and ANQGSEA. The CDR3 is 12 amino acids. V was trimmed by 6 bases and J by 10 bases, leaving 15 bases between them. Written as DNA, the CDR3 is TGCAGCGTGACCGGGACACTGGGAAAACTGTTTTTT. Amino acids: CSVTGTLGKLFF.

This clonotype was seen only a few times. The final CDR3 position lacks the conserved phenylalanine or tryptophan, pointing to a likely read error. No DNA is shown, since the ends of the CDR3 on it are uncertain; the CDR3 is the one TCRdb lists. The chain's CDR3 is CSARFISGTGDYTTI. The V and J genes are TRBV20-1 and TRBJ1-1; the table names TRBD1, a call not compared with the DNA. The CDR3 adds up to 15 amino acids, both ends counted. From germline, CDR1 is DFQATT and CDR2 SNEGSKA (reference sequence).

The chain employs TRBV18 and TRBJ2-5; possible D gene TRBD1, 5 bases. This CDR3 has 18 residues. Trimming removed 5 bases from V and 2 bases from J, with 24 bases in between. Per germline, CDR1 KGHSH and CDR2 LQKENI. CDR3 protein: CASSRGPPVSPVQETQYF. The CDR3 bases are TGTGCCAGCTCAAGGGGCCCCCCAGTTTCTCCCGTACAAGAGACCCAGTACTTC.

This clonotype turned up a few times. This rearrangement joins TRBV5-4 to TRBJ2-5, with a tentative D call TRBD2 (5 bases). Germline CDR1 is SGHNT and CDR2 is YYREEE (reference sequence). The germline V and J ends were trimmed by 4 bases and 5 bases, with 21 bases remaining between them. This CDR3 is 16 amino acids long. In DNA, the CDR3 is TGTGCCAGCAGCACGGGGAGTAGTGCCTATGGGGAGACCCAGTACTTC. Protein sequence: CASSTGSSAYGETQYF.

This clonotype occurred many times. The chain carries TRBV15 and TRBJ2-7; D not certain. CDR1 LNHNV and CDR2 YYDKDF come from the germline V gene (reference sequence). The length of the CDR3 is 15 residues. V was pared by 5 bases and J by 3 bases, with 17 bases between. CDR3 sequence: CATSRRSYALYEQYF. CDR3 in DNA: TGTGCCACCAGCCGGCGGAGTTACGCACTCTACGAGCAGTACTTC.

Worth noting for this clonotype: This could be a read error, since a much larger clone is one nucleotide away. Likely a read error: the CDR3 ends without its conserved phenylalanine or tryptophan. The rearrangement links TRBV6-2 or TRBV6-3 to TRBJ1-1; possibly TRBD1 for D (6 bases). Trimming removed 6 bases from V and 5 bases from J, with 19 bases in between. This CDR3 is 15 amino acids long. Germline assignment: CDR1 MNHEY and CDR2 SVGEGT. The CDR3 DNA reads TGTGCCAGCAGCCGAGGGTGGGGGCGCCGGACTGAAGCTTTCTCT. Its protein product is CASSRGWGRRTEAFS.